This TCR beta chain originates from a study of blood T cell repertoires in COVID-19. Assay: immunoSEQ multiplex PCR; the TCRdb copy retains only in-frame clones and omits some. The table has 150,000 to 200,000 clones, around 79% seen once; the top ten hold around 5.4%. Sequenced input: peripheral blood. This sequence originates from a woman aged 40 to 49 with COVID-19, enrolled during active disease.

The CDR3 region has the DNA TGTGCCAGCAGTCCCGGGACTAGCGTGGGATCGGAGACCCAGTACTTC. Its translation: CASSPGTSVGSETQYF. This sequence joins TRBV5-8 and TRBJ2-5; 10 nucleotides align to TRBD2. Germline V lookup: CDR1 SGHTS, CDR2 YDEGEE. The CDR3 extends over 16 amino acids. The ends lost 5 bases at V and 5 bases at J; junction bases unmatched: 12.